This T cell receptor beta chain was sequenced for a study of monozygotic twins with inflammatory bowel disease. General study findings and limits: Especially with disease activity, IBD patients shared fewer clonotypes with others than healthy twins did.

About this clonotype: The antigen remains undetermined.

The authors used 3500 ng of total RNA per TCR library. Molecular identifiers with 6-nucleotide sample barcodes were added during cDNA synthesis via template switching. Two nested PCRs, of approximately 16 and 9 cycles, processed TCRalpha and TCRbeta cDNA. Following a re-call of the 5' RACE reads, TCRdb has one entry per CDR3 protein and lacks DNA. This table holds 300,000 to 350,000 distinct CDR3 sequences. The CDR3 runs to 11 residues. V is TRBV12-3 or TRBV12-4 and J is TRBJ1-1. The sequence was obtained from a human donor with ulcerative colitis or Crohn's disease, or a healthy co-twin of an affected twin (not recorded which). The sample consisted of blood. The CDR3 region is CASSSSPEAFF.